This TCR beta chain was sequenced during a study of T cell changes during pregnancy in multiple sclerosis. Trimming stripped 2 bases from V and 6 bases from J, with 8 bases between. The CDR3 totals 13 residues. Germline assignment: CDR1 SGHNT and CDR2 YYREEE (reference sequence). The table came from immunoSEQ multiplex PCR; TCRdb's copy has only in-frame clones and leaves some out. This sample yields under 60,000 clones, of which around 93% are seen a single time; 10% to 13% belongs to the top ten. Sample: CD8+ T cells from peripheral blood mononuclear cells, taken after pregnancy. The origin of this receptor is a female donor with multiple sclerosis, enrolled in a pregnancy study. This chain joins TRBV5-4 and TRBJ2-2; TRBD2 is a possible D gene (6 bases). Here the CDR3 DNA reads TGTGCCAGCAGCTTCGGGAGTCCCGGGGAGCTGTTTTTT. Its translation: CASSFGSPGELFF.